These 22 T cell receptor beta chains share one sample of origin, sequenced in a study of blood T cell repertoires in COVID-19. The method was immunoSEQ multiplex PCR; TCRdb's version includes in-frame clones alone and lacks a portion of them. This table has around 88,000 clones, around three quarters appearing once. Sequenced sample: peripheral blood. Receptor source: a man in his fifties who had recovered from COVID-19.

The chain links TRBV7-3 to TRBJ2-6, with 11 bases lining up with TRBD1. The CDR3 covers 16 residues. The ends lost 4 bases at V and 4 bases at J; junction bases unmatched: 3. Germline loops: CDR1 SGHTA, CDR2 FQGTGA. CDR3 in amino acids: CASSSDRGPGANVLTF. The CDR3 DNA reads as TGTGCCAGCAGCTCGGACAGGGGGCCCGGGGCCAACGTCCTGACTTTC.

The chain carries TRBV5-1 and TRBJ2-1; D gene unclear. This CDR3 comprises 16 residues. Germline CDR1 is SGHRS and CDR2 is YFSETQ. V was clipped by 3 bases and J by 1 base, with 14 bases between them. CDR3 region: CASSYMAAESYNEQFF. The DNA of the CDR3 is TGCGCCAGCAGCTACATGGCTGCAGAATCCTACAATGAGCAGTTCTTC.

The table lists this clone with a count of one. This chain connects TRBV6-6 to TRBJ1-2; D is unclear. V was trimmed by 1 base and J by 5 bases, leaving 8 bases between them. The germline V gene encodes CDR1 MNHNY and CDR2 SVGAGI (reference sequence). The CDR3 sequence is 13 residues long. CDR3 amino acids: CASSYYQAYGYTF. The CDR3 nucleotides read TGTGCCAGCAGTTACTATCAAGCATATGGCTACACCTTC.

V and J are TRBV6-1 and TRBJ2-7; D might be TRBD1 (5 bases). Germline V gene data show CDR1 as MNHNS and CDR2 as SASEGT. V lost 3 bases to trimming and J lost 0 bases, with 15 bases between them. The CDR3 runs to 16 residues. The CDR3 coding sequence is TGTGCCAGCAGTGACCAACAGGCGCGCGCCTCCTACGAGCAGTACTTC. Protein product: CASSDQQARASYEQYF.

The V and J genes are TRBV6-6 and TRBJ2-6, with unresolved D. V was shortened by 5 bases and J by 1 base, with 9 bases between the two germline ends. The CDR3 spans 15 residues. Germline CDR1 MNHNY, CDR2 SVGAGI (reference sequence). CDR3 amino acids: CASSLSTSGANVLTF. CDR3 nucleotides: TGTGCCAGCAGTCTCTCCACATCTGGGGCCAACGTCCTGACTTTC.

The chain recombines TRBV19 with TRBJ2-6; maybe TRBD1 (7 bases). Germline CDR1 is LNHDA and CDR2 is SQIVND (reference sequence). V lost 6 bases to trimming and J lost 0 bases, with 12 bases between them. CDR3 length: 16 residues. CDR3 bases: TGTGCCAGTAGGCGACAGGGACTCTCTGGGGCCAACGTCCTGACTTTC. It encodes CASRRQGLSGANVLTF.

The CDR3 region is CASSQEVIRGATNEKLFF. DNA for the CDR3: TGTGCCAGCAGCCAAGAAGTAATTAGGGGCGCAACTAATGAAAAACTGTTTTTT. V usage is TRBV4-2 and J usage is TRBJ1-4; D is possibly TRBD1 (5 bases). The CDR3 loop spans 18 amino acids. CDR1 is LGHNA, CDR2 YNFKEQ, per germline. V was pared by 0 bases and J by 0 bases, with 14 bases between.

The CDR3 spells CATSTSGNSQPQHF. The CDR3 coding sequence is TGTGCCACCAGCACTTCGGGGAATAGTCAGCCCCAGCATTTT. V and J are TRBV15 and TRBJ1-5; D unresolved. The V gene's germline CDR1 is LNHNV and CDR2 YYDKDF (reference sequence). Trimming took off 4 bases at V and 6 bases at J, with 13 bases between the two ends. The CDR3 has 14 amino acids.

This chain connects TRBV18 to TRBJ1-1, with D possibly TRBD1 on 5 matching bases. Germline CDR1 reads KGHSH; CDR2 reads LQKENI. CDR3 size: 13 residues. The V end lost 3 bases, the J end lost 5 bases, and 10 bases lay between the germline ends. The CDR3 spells CASSPQGLTEAFF. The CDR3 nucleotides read TGTGCCAGCTCACCTCAGGGATTGACTGAAGCTTTCTTT.

The CDR3 region is CASNPRQGGSTEAFF. CDR3 coding DNA: TGTGCCAGCAACCCTCGACAGGGGGGGTCCACTGAAGCTTTCTTT. This chain joins TRBV27 and TRBJ1-1; 9 bases map to TRBD1. The CDR3 is 15 residues long. V shed 7 bases and J 4 bases; nucleotides not matched to a gene: 10. The V gene's germline CDR1 is MNHEY and CDR2 SMNVEV (reference sequence).

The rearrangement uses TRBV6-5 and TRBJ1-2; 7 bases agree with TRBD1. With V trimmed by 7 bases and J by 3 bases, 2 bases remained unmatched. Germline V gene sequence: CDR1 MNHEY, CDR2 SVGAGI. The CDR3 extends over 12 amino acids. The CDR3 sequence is CASTGQDYGYTF. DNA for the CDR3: TGTGCCAGCACCGGACAGGACTATGGCTACACCTTC.

Here the CDR3 reads CSGGTGYGYTF. CDR3 sequence (DNA): TGCAGCGGCGGGACAGGTTATGGCTACACCTTC. The chain has TRBV29-1 and TRBJ1-2, with 8 bases lining up with TRBD1. Looked up from germline, CDR1 is SQVTM and CDR2 is ANQGSEA. This CDR3 is 11 amino acids long. V lost 7 bases and J lost 5; bases outside the gene matches: 3.

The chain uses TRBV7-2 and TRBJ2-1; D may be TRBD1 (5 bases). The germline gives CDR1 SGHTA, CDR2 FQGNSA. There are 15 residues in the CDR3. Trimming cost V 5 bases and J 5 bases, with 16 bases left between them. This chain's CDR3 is CASSPKGRSNNEQFF. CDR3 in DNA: TGTGCCAGCAGCCCAAAGGGGCGGAGCAACAATGAGCAGTTCTTC.

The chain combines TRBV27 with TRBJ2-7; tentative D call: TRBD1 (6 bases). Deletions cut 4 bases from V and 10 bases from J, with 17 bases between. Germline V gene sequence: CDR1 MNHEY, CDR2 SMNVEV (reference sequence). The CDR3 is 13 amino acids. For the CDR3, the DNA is TGTGCCAGCAGTTCACTCCTAACAGGGCAACAGTACTTC. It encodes CASSSLLTGQQYF.

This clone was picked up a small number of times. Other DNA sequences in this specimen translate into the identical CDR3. The CDR3 loop reads CASSLVGSPYNEQFF. CDR3 nucleotide sequence: TGCGCCAGCAGCTTGGTCGGGAGCCCCTACAATGAGCAGTTCTTC. The rearrangement joins TRBV5-1 to TRBJ2-1; weak D call: TRBD2 (6 bases). Looked up from germline, CDR1 is SGHRS and CDR2 is YFSETQ. The CDR3 has 15 residues. V lost 0 bases, J lost 2 bases, and 9 bases lay in between.

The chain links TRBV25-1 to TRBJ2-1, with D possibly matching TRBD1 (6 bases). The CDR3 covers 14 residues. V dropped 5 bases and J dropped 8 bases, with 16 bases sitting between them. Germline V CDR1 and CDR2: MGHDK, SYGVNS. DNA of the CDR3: TGTGCCAGCAGTTCTCAGGGGACGAGGGATGAGCAGTTCTTC. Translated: CASSSQGTRDEQFF.

The CDR3 loop reads CAIDRFTIYF. CDR3 coding DNA: TGTGCCATCGACAGATTCACCATATATTTT. The gene calls are TRBV10-3 and TRBJ1-3; tentative D call: TRBD1 (5 bases). Trimming took off 8 bases at V and 9 bases at J, with 8 bases between the two ends. This CDR3 is 10 amino acids long. Germline CDR1 ENHRY, CDR2 SYGVKD.

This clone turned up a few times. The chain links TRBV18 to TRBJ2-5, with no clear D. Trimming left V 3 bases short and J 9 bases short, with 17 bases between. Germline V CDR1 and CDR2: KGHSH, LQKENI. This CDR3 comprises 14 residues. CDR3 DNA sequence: TGTGCCAGCTCACCCGCCGAGCCTTGGAGAGCCCAGTACTTC. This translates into CASSPAEPWRAQYF.

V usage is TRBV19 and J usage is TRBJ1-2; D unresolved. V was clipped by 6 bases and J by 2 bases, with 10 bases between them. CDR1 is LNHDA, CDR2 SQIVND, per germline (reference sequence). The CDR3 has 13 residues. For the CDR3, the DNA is TGTGCCAGTAGCAAACAACTAAACTATGGCTACACCTTC. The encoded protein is CASSKQLNYGYTF.

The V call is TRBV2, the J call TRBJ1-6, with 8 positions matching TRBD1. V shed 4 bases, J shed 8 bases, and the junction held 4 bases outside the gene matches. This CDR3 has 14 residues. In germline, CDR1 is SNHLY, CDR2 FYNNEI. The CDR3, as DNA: TGTGCCAGCAGTGCCGGACAGGGCCATTCACCCCTCCACTTT. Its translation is CASSAGQGHSPLHF.

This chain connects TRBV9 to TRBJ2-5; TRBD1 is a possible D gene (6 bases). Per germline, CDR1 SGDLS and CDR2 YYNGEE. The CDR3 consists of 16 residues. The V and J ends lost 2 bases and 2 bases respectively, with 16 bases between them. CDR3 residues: CASSVGWGPGQETQYF. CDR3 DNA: TGTGCCAGCAGCGTGGGGTGGGGGCCTGGGCAAGAGACCCAGTACTTC. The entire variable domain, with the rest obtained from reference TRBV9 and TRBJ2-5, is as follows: DSGVTQTPKHLITATGQRVTLRCSPRSGDLSVYWYQQSLDQGLQFLIQYYNGEERAKGNILERFSAQQFPDLHSELNLSSLELGDSALYFCASSVGWGPGQETQYFGPGTRLLVL.

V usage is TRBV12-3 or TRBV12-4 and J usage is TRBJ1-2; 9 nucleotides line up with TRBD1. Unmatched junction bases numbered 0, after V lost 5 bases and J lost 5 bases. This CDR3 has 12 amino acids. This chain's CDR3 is CASSGTGYGYTF. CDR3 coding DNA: TGTGCCAGCAGTGGGACAGGGTATGGCTACACCTTC.